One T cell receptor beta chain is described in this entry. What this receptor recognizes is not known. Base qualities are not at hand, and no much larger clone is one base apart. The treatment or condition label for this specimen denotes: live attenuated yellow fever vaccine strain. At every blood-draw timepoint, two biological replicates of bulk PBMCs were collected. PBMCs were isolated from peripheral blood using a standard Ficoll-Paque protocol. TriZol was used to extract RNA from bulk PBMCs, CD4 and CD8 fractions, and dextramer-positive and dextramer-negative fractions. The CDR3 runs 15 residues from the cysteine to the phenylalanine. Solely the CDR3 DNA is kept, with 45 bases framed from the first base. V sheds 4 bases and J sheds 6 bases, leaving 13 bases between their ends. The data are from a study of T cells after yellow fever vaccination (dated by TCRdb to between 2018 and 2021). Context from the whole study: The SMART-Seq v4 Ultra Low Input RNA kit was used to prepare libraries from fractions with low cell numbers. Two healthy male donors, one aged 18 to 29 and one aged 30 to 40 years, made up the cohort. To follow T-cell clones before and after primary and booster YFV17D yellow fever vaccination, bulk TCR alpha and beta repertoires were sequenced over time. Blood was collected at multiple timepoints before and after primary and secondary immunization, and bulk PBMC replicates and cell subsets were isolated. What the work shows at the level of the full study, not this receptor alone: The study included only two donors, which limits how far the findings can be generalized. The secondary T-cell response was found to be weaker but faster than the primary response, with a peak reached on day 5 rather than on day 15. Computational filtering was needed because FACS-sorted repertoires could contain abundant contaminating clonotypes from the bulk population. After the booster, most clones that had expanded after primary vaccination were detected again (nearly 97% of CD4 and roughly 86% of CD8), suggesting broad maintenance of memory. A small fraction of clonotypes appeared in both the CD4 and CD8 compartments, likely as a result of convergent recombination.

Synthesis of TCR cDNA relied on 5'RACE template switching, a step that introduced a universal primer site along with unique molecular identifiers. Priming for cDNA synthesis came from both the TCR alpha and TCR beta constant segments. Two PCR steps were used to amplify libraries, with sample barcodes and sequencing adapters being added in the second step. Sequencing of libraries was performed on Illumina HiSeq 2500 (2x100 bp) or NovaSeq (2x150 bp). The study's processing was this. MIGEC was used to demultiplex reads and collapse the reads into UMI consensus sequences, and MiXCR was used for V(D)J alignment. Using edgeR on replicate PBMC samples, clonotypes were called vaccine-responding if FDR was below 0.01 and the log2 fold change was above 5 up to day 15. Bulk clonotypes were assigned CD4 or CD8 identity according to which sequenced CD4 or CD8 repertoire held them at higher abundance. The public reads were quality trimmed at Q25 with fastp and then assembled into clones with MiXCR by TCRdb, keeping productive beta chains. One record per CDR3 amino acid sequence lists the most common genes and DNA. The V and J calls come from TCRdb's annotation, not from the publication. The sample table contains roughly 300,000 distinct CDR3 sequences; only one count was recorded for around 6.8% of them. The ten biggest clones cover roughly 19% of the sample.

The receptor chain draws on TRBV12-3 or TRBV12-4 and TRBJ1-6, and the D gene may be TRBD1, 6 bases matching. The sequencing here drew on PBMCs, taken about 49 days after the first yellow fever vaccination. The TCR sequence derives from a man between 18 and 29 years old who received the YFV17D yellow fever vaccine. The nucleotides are TGTGCCAGCAGTTCCAGGGACACCTCTAATTCACCCCTCCACTTT. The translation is CASSSRDTSNSPLHF.